In this sample, the clone carrying this T cell receptor (beta chain) turned up once. The germline gives CDR1 ENHRY, CDR2 SYGVKD. Trimming removed 3 bases from V and 0 bases from J, with 9 bases in between. This CDR3 has 15 residues. All trial patients relapsed after autologous stem cell transplantation. The data were taken from a study of PD-1 blockade in classical Hodgkin lymphoma. TCRdb keeps only in-frame clones here, not all; method: immunoSEQ multiplex PCR. The sample consists of 150,000 or so clones, about four fifths of them appearing once. The TCR originated in a human donor with classical Hodgkin lymphoma. The material was peripheral blood mononuclear cells (PBMCs), obtained before the second cycle of nivolumab. This chain joins TRBV10-3 and TRBJ2-1; D possibly corresponds to TRBD2 (5 bases). CDR3 sequence (DNA): TGTGCCATCAGTGACGCGGGCGGCTCCTACAATGAGCAGTTCTTC. Translating it yields CAISDAGGSYNEQFF.